One sample yielded the 27 T cell receptor beta chains listed below, sequenced in a study of shared clonotypes between healthy human individuals. Profiling relied on immunoSEQ multiplex PCR, and the TCRdb table lists in-frame clones only, not all of them. Altogether hundreds of thousands of clones are present, about 74% being singletons, with the ten largest covering 1.5% to 2%. The sample taken for sequencing was memory CD4+ T cells sorted from blood. As for subset: CD45RA-negative fraction. The receptor set was obtained from a woman between 25 and 40 years old in good health.

The V call is TRBV6-1, the J call TRBJ2-7; no clear D. Between the trimmed V and J ends, which lost 4 bases and 3 bases, there was a span of 1 base. Germline lookup yields CDR1 MNHNS and CDR2 SASEGT. The CDR3 has 10 amino acids. The CDR3 loop reads CASSGYEQYF. The CDR3 DNA follows: TGTGCCAGCAGTGGCTACGAGCAGTACTTC.

The rearrangement uses TRBV7-8 and TRBJ2-3; 7 bases are a match to TRBD2. Trimming removed 6 bases from V and 6 bases from J; junction bases left unmatched: 9. The germline gives CDR1 SGHVS, CDR2 FQNEAQ. The length of the CDR3 is 14 residues. The CDR3 DNA follows: TGTGCCAGCAGTGGACTAGTGGGGGGGGATACGCAGTATTTT. This sequence encodes CASSGLVGGDTQYF. The full variable domain, in which reference TRBV7-8 and TRBJ2-3 provide the parts outside the CDR3, is GAGVSQSPRYKVAKRGQDVALRCDPISGHVSLFWYQQALGQGPEFLTYFQNEAQLDKSGLPSDRFFAERPEGSVSTLKIQRTQQEDSAVYLCASSGLVGGDTQYFGPGTRLTVL.

This clone was observed once. The rearrangement joins TRBV13 to TRBJ2-7; the match to TRBD1 covers 9 bases. The CDR3 sequence is 15 residues long. The germline V gene encodes CDR1 PRHDT and CDR2 FYEKMQ (reference sequence). V was pared by 5 bases and J by 4 bases, with 9 bases of the junction left unmatched. CDR3 amino acids: CASSDPDRGTYEQYF. Here the CDR3 DNA reads TGTGCCAGCAGCGACCCCGACAGGGGGACTTACGAGCAGTACTTC.

This clone has a handful of counts. V usage is TRBV2 and J usage is TRBJ1-1; D is perhaps TRBD1 (5 bases). Trimming took off 6 bases at V and 1 base at J, with 12 bases between the two ends. The germline V gene encodes CDR1 SNHLY and CDR2 FYNNEI. CDR3 length: 14 amino acids. CDR3 protein: CASRAGTANTEAFF. In nucleotides, the CDR3 is TGTGCCAGCAGGGCCGGGACCGCGAACACTGAAGCTTTCTTT.

The gene calls are TRBV21-1 and TRBJ1-2. TRBV21-1 is a known pseudogene. CDR3 length: 16 residues. The CDR3 protein is CASSKKGDPMNYGYTF. The CDR3 DNA follows: TGTGCCAGCAGCAAAAAAGGGGACCCGATGAACTATGGCTACACCTTC.

This clone appeared a few times. The chain is built from TRBV6-1 and TRBJ2-1; 7 nucleotides line up with TRBD2. J was trimmed by 4 bases and V by 7 bases; bases with no gene match: 10. Germline V gene sequence: CDR1 MNHNS, CDR2 SASEGT. CDR3 length: 15 amino acids. DNA for the CDR3: TGTGCCAGCATCGCTGACGGGAGGTTATACAATGAGCAGTTCTTC. It is translated as CASIADGRLYNEQFF.

The chain links TRBV5-6 to TRBJ1-2, with D unclear. This CDR3 is 12 amino acids long. Germline values: CDR1 SGHDT, CDR2 YYEEEE. Trimming cost V 1 base and J 8 bases, with 9 bases left between them. CDR3 DNA sequence: TGTGCCAGCAGCTTGTATGAAGACGGCTACACCTTC. Amino acid sequence: CASSLYEDGYTF.

Remarks on this clone: A far larger clone is one nucleotide away, so this likely arose from a read error. This CDR3 is also generated by other DNA sequences in the sample. V is TRBV7-8 and J is TRBJ1-2, with TRBD1 as a possible D gene (5 bases). CDR1 is SGHVS and CDR2 is FQNEAQ in the germline V gene. CDR3 length equals 12 residues. With 6 bases removed from V and 3 bases from J, the gap between germline ends came to 8 bases. The DNA of the CDR3 is TGTGCCAGCAGTCAAGGGGACTATGGCTACACCTTC. This gives the protein CASSQGDYGYTF.

This clone has just a few counts. This rearrangement joins TRBV28 to TRBJ2-5, with D possibly called TRBD1 or TRBD2 (6 bases each). V gave up 7 bases and J gave up 4 bases, with 19 bases separating them. The CDR3 is 15 residues long. Germline CDR1 MDHEN, CDR2 SYDVKM. CDR3 region: CASTKGGSLGETQYF. Written as DNA, the CDR3 is TGTGCCAGCACCAAAGGGGGGTCTTTAGGAGAGACCCAGTACTTC.

The rearrangement joins TRBV28 to TRBJ1-4; tentative D call: TRBD1 (6 bases). Per germline, CDR1 MDHEN and CDR2 SYDVKM. Trimming pared 6 bases from V and 13 bases from J, leaving 15 bases between. This CDR3 has 12 residues. CDR3 sequence (DNA): TGTGCCAGCAGCCAGGGGTGGGGGGGACTGTTTTTT. Its protein is CASSQGWGGLFF.

Details on this clone: A much larger clone lies one base from this, so it may be a read error. Other DNA sequences in this specimen translate into the identical CDR3. This CDR3 reads CASSSGANVLTF. DNA for the CDR3: TGTGCCAGCAGTTCTGGGGCCAACGTCCTGACTTTC. This chain connects TRBV6-5 to TRBJ2-6, with no clear D. Germline CDR1 is MNHEY and CDR2 is SVGAGI. This CDR3 contains 12 residues. V was shortened by 4 bases and J by 2 bases, with 0 bases between the two germline ends.

The chain carries TRBV29-1 and TRBJ2-1; possibly TRBD2 for D (6 bases). The CDR3 is made up of 12 amino acids. V lost 5 bases and J 10 bases, leaving 15 bases between the germline ends. In germline, CDR1 is SQVTM, CDR2 ANQGSEA. DNA of the CDR3: TGCAGCGTTTTGACGGTGGGGAGGGAGCAGTTCTTC. Encoded protein: CSVLTVGREQFF.

V usage is TRBV7-9 and J usage is TRBJ1-2; D is uncertain. CDR1 SEHNR and CDR2 FQNEAQ come from the germline V gene (reference sequence). Trimming removed 5 bases from V and 3 bases from J, with 16 bases in between. The length of the CDR3 is 15 residues. The CDR3 coding sequence is TGTGCCAGCAGCCCCTGGTCGTTAGAGGACTATGGCTACACCTTC. Translating gives CASSPWSLEDYGYTF.

This clone was seen more than once but under ten times. This chain uses TRBV19 with TRBJ2-1; TRBD1 matches 8 bases. The ends lost 1 base at V and 8 bases at J; junction bases unmatched: 4. The CDR3 length is 14 residues. Per germline, CDR1 LNHDA and CDR2 SQIVND (reference sequence). The CDR3 sequence is CASSIGGRGHEQFF. The CDR3 bases are TGTGCCAGTAGTATAGGAGGCAGGGGGCATGAGCAGTTCTTC.

This clone was picked up one time. This sequence joins TRBV29-1 and TRBJ1-1; 9 nucleotides agree with TRBD1. Germline lookup yields CDR1 SQVTM and CDR2 ANQGSEA. With V trimmed by 2 bases and J by 3 bases, 1 base remained unmatched. There are 13 residues in the CDR3. DNA of the CDR3: TGCAGCGTTGAAAGGGACAGGGACACTGAAGCTTTCTTT. It is translated as CSVERDRDTEAFF.

This clone was found a few times. The chain carries TRBV7-3 and TRBJ1-1; D is undetermined. Trimming shortened V by 1 base and J by 0 bases, and 12 bases separated the two germline ends. The CDR3 sequence is 16 residues long. CDR1 is SGHTA and CDR2 is FQGTGA in the germline V gene. Here the CDR3 DNA reads TGTGCCAGCAGCTTAAATCACGGAGGGATGAACACTGAAGCTTTCTTT. It specifies CASSLNHGGMNTEAFF.

This clone was counted once. This chain links TRBV4-1 with TRBJ1-2, with TRBD1 identical over 9 bases. Germline assignment: CDR1 MGHRA and CDR2 YSYEKL. J was trimmed by 4 bases and V by 6 bases; bases with no gene match: 9. The CDR3 is 15 amino acids. CDR3 region: CASRGPGQGFYGYTF. Here the CDR3 DNA reads TGCGCCAGCAGGGGCCCGGGACAGGGCTTCTATGGCTACACCTTC.

This clone was seen just once. The chain employs TRBV21-1 and TRBJ1-1; the D call in the table, TRBD1, was not verified against the DNA. TRBV21-1 is given as a pseudogene. This CDR3 is built from 14 residues. The DNA for the CDR3 is TGTGCCAGCAGCAAGGGACAGGGACGCACTGAAGCTTTCTTT. Amino acids: CASSKGQGRTEAFF.

The chain uses TRBV7-6 and TRBJ2-3, with D uncertain. The germline CDR1 and CDR2 sequences are SGHVS and FNYEAQ. CDR3 length: 14 amino acids. Trimming removed 5 bases at V and 0 bases at J, with 9 bases between. The CDR3 DNA reads TGTGCCAGCAGCCCCGCCGCCAGCACAGATACGCAGTATTTT. It yields the protein CASSPAASTDTQYF. Full variable domain (missing parts from reference TRBV7-6 and TRBJ2-3): GAGVSQSPRYKVTKRGQDVALRCDPISGHVSLYWYRQALGQGPEFLTYFNYEAQQDKSGLPNDRFSAERPEGSISTLTIQRTEQRDSAMYRCASSPAASTDTQYFGPGTRLTVL.

The chain has TRBV28 and TRBJ2-1, with 7 bases lining up with TRBD1. The CDR3 loop spans 11 amino acids. V was pared by 6 bases and J by 8 bases, with 1 base of the junction left unmatched. Germline values: CDR1 MDHEN, CDR2 SYDVKM. CDR3 sequence reads: CASRDRDEQFF. The CDR3 DNA reads as TGTGCCAGCAGAGACAGGGATGAGCAGTTCTTC. The full variable domain, its missing parts supplied by reference TRBV28 and TRBJ2-1, is DVKVTQSSRYLVKRTGEKVFLECVQDMDHENMFWYRQDPGLGLRLIYFSYDVKMKEKGDIPEGYSVSREKKERFSLILESASTNQTSMYLCASRDRDEQFFGPGTRLTVL.

The chain links TRBV4-1 to TRBJ2-3, with D possibly TRBD2 on 5 matching bases. Between the trimmed V and J ends, which lost 0 bases and 11 bases, there was a span of 15 bases. The length of the CDR3 is 14 residues. The germline CDR1 and CDR2 sequences are MGHRA and YSYEKL. DNA for the CDR3: TGCGCCAGCAGCCAAGATCCTAGCACTTTAAGGCAGTATTTT. It codes for CASSQDPSTLRQYF.

This rearrangement joins TRBV15 to TRBJ1-1, with a tentative D call TRBD1 (5 bases). CDR1 and CDR2 (germline): LNHNV, YYDKDF (reference sequence). V dropped 3 bases and J dropped 4 bases, with 9 bases sitting between them. This CDR3 comprises 13 residues. CDR3 protein: CATSSGQGTEAFF. The CDR3 DNA is TGTGCCACCAGCAGCGGGCAGGGCACTGAAGCTTTCTTT.

The chain couples TRBV5-1 to TRBJ2-5, with D possibly matching TRBD1 (6 bases). The V and J ends lost 3 bases and 4 bases respectively, with 16 bases between them. CDR3 length: 15 residues. Germline-derived CDR1 and CDR2 are SGHRS and YFSETQ. This CDR3 reads CASSSVPDRPETQYF. The CDR3, as DNA: TGCGCCAGCAGCTCAGTGCCCGACAGGCCAGAGACCCAGTACTTC. The full variable domain, with the rest looked up from reference TRBV5-1 and TRBJ2-5, is KAGVTQTPRYLIKTRGQQVTLSCSPISGHRSVSWYQQTPGQGLQFLFEYFSETQRNKGNFPGRFSGRQFSNSRSEMNVSTLELGDSALYLCASSSVPDRPETQYFGPGTRLLVL.

The chain has TRBV28 and TRBJ2-2, with D unclear. The germline V gene encodes CDR1 MDHEN and CDR2 SYDVKM. The CDR3 extends over 12 amino acids. Trimming left V 6 bases short and J 1 base short, with 3 bases between. The CDR3 protein is CASSWNTGELFF. CDR3 coding DNA: TGTGCCAGCAGCTGGAACACCGGGGAGCTGTTTTTT.

The chain links TRBV19 to TRBJ1-2; D unclear. The CDR3 sequence is 12 residues long. The germline V and J ends were trimmed by 5 bases and 1 base, with 5 bases remaining between them. In germline, CDR1 is LNHDA, CDR2 SQIVND (reference sequence). The CDR3 DNA sequence: TGTGCCAGTAGTGCAGATAACTATGGCTACACCTTC. Protein sequence: CASSADNYGYTF.

The chain couples TRBV5-1 to TRBJ1-4, with D unresolved. The CDR3 spans 11 residues. The V gene lost 3 bases and the J gene lost 8 bases, with 5 bases spanning the gap. The V gene's germline CDR1 is SGHRS and CDR2 YFSETQ. In DNA, the CDR3 is TGCGCCAGCAGCTCGGGGGAAAAACTGTTTTTT. This codes for CASSSGEKLFF.

The chain uses TRBV7-6 and TRBJ2-1, with 7 bases fitting TRBD2. Germline V gene lookup returns CDR1 SGHVS and CDR2 FNYEAQ. The CDR3 spans 17 residues. J was trimmed by 0 bases and V by 1 base; bases with no gene match: 6. CDR3 amino acids: CASSLVGASGSYNEQFF. As DNA, the CDR3 is TGTGCCAGCAGCTTAGTAGGGGCTAGCGGCTCCTACAATGAGCAGTTCTTC.